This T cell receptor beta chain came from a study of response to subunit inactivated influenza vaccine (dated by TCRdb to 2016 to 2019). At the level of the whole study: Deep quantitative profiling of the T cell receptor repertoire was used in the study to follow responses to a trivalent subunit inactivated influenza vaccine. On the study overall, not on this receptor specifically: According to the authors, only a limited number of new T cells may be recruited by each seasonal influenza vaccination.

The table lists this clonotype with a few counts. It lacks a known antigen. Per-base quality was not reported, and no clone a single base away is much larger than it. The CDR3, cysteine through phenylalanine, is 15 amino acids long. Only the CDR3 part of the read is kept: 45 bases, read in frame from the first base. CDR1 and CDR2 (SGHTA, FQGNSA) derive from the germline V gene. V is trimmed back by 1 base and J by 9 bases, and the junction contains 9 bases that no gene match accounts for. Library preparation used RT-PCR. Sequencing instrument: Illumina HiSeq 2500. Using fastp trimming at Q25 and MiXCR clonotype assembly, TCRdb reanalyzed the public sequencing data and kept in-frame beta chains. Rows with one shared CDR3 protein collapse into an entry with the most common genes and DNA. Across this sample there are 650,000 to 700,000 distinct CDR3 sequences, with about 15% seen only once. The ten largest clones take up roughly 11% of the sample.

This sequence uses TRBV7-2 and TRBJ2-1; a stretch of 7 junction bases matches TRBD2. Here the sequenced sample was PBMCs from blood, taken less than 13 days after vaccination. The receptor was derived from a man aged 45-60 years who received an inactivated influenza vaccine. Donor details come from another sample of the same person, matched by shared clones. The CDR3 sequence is CASSLVGGPESEQFF. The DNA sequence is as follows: TGTGCCAGCAGCTTAGTGGGAGGGCCGGAAAGTGAGCAGTTCTTC.